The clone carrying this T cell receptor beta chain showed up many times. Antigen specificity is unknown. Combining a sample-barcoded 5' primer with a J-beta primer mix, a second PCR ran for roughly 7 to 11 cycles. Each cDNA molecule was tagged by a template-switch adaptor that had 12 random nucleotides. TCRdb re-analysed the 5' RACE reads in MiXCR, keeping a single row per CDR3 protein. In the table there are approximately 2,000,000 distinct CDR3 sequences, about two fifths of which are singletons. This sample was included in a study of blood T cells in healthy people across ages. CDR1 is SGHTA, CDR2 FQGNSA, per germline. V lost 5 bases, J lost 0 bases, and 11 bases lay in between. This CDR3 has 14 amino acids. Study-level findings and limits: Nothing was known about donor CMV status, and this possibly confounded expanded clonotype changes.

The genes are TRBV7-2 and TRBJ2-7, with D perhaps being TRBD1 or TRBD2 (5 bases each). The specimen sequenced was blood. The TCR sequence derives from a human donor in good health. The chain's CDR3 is CASSRGPSSYEQYF. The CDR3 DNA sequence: TGTGCCAGCAGCCGGGGACCTAGCTCCTACGAGCAGTACTTC.